The 3 T cell receptor beta chains below were found in one sample sequenced in a study of blood T cell repertoires in COVID-19. The method was immunoSEQ multiplex PCR; TCRdb's version includes in-frame clones alone and lacks a portion of them. The data show tens of thousands of clones, roughly 91% seen once. Sample: peripheral blood. The source is a human donor in a cohort sampled during active COVID-19.

The CDR3 coding sequence is TGCGCCAGCAGCCTTCCCACAGGGAGTCGTGGAAACACCATATATTTT. This sequence encodes CASSLPTGSRGNTIYF. The chain recombines TRBV4-1 with TRBJ1-3, with a tentative D call TRBD1 (6 bases). This CDR3 region has 16 residues. With 4 bases removed from V and 3 bases from J, the gap between germline ends came to 16 bases. The germline gives CDR1 MGHRA, CDR2 YSYEKL.

In regard to this clone: Other DNA sequences in the same sample also yield this CDR3. The rearrangement joins TRBV28 to TRBJ1-2; D is possibly TRBD1 (6 bases). The germline CDR1 and CDR2 sequences are MDHEN and SYDVKM. This CDR3 contains 13 residues. The germline V and J ends were trimmed by 1 base and 4 bases, with 7 bases remaining between them. The CDR3 loop reads CASSLLGGYGYTF. CDR3 bases: TGTGCCAGCAGTTTATTAGGGGGCTATGGCTACACCTTC.

This clone appeared once. The V gene is TRBV7-2, the J gene TRBJ1-5; D is unresolved. CDR1 is SGHTA and CDR2 is FQGNSA in the germline V gene. The CDR3 extends over 16 amino acids. Trimming stripped 1 base from V and 3 bases from J, with 13 bases between. CDR3 in amino acids: CASSLGGGRVNQPQHF. CDR3 nucleotides: TGTGCCAGCAGCTTAGGAGGTGGGAGGGTCAATCAGCCCCAGCATTTT.